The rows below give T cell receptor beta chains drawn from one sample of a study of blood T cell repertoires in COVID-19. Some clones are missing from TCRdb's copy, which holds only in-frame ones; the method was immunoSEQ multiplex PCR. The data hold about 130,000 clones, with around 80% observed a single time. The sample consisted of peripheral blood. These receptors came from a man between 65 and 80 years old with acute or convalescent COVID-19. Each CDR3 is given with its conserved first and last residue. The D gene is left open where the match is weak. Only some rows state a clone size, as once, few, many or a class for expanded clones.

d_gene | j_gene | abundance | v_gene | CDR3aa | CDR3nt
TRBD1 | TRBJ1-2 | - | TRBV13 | CASSLLDRGDGYTF | TGTGCCAGCAGTCTTCTGGACAGGGGTGATGGCTACACCTTC
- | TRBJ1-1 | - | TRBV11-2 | CASSPVRGSDTEAFF | TGTGCCAGCAGCCCTGTTCGGGGATCGGACACTGAAGCTTTCTTT
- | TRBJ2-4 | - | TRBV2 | CASSSIPTVGDIQYF | TGTGCCAGCAGTTCGATCCCGACAGTTGGGGACATTCAGTACTTC
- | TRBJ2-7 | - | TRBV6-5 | CASSSRSGSYEQYF | TGTGCCAGCAGTTCCCGCTCGGGGTCCTACGAGCAGTACTTC
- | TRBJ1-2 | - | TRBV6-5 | CASTKAGLYGYTF | TGTGCCAGCACTAAGGCGGGGCTCTATGGCTACACCTTC
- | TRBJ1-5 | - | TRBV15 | CATSPDIGSNQPQHF | TGTGCCACCAGCCCGGACATTGGTAGCAATCAGCCCCAGCATTTT
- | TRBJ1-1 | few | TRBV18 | CASSPRGGNRNTEAFF | TGTGCCAGCTCACCAAGGGGGGGAAACCGGAACACTGAAGCTTTCTTT
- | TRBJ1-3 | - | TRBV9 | CASSGSAEVANTIYF | TGTGCCAGCAGCGGAAGCGCCGAGGTGGCAAACACCATATATTTT
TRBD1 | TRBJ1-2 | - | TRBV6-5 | CASSRTGEGGYTF | TGTGCCAGCAGCCGGACAGGGGAAGGTGGCTACACCTTC
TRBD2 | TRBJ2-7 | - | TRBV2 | CASNPTSGGDEQYF | TGTGCCAGCAACCCGACTAGCGGGGGGGACGAGCAGTACTTC
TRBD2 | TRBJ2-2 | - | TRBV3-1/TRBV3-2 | CASSQVFVGGGNTGELFF | TGTGCCAGCAGCCAAGTCTTCGTTGGCGGGGGGAACACCGGGGAGCTGTTTTTT
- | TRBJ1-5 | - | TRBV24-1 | CATSAGRGVPQPQHF | TGTGCCACCAGTGCGGGCAGGGGAGTTCCGCAGCCCCAGCATTTT
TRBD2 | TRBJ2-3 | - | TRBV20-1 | CSASITGAGGLVGADTQYF | TGCAGTGCTAGTATAACGGGAGCGGGGGGCCTAGTCGGCGCAGATACGCAGTATTTT
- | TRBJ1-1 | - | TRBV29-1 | CSVDLGRSTEAFF | TGCAGCGTGGACCTGGGGCGCAGCACTGAAGCTTTCTTT
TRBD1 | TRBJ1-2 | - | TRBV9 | CASSVVPQGEYGYTF | TGTGCCAGCAGCGTAGTCCCTCAGGGGGAGTATGGCTACACCTTC
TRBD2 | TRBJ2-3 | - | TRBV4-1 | CASSQEASGGPIIRADTQYF | TGCGCCAGCAGCCAAGAGGCTAGCGGGGGCCCCATCATTAGAGCAGATACGCAGTATTTT
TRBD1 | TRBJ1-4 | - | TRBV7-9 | CASSTWGTEIPNEKLFF | TGTGCCAGCAGCACCTGGGGGACAGAGATACCAAATGAAAAACTGTTTTTT
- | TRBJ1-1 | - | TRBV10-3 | CAISESLSQNPKGVAFF | TGTGCCATCAGTGAGTCGCTATCACAAAACCCCAAAGGGGTGGCTTTCTTT
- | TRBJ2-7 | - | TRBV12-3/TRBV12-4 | CASSFRSEQYF | TGTGCCAGCAGTTTTAGGAGCGAGCAGTACTTC
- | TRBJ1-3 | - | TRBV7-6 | CASSLGGGRISGNTIYF | TGTGCCAGCTCGTTGGGAGGAGGGCGAATCTCTGGAAACACCATATATTTT
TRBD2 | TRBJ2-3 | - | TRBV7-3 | CASSNGLDPTQYF | TGTGCCAGCAGCAACGGACTAGATCCTACGCAGTATTTT
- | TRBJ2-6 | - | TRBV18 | CASSPALRRANVLTF | TGTGCCAGCTCACCAGCGCTGAGGAGGGCCAACGTCCTGACTTTC
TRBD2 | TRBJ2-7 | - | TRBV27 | CASRLAGGHYEQYF | TGTGCCAGCAGACTAGCGGGGGGCCACTACGAGCAGTACTTC
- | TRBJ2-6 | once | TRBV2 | CATQGYGANVLTF | TGTGCCACCCAGGGTTACGGGGCCAACGTCCTGACTTTC
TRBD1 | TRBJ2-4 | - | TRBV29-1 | CSVEATPGGSENIQYF | TGCAGCGTTGAGGCGACTCCAGGGGGCAGCGAAAACATTCAGTACTTC
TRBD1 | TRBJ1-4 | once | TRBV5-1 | CASSRQGASNEKLFF | TGCGCCAGCAGCCGACAGGGGGCTAGTAATGAAAAACTGTTTTTT
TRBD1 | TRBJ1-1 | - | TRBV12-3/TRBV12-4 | CASSLGGGRAFF | TGTGCCAGCAGTCTAGGGGGCGGGAGAGCTTTCTTT